A selection of T cell receptor beta chains follows, all from one sample in a study of blood T cell dynamics during melanoma immunotherapy. The protocol was immunoSEQ multiplex PCR, while the TCRdb copy is restricted to in-frame clones and leaves out a portion. The table has around 14,000 clones, about 83% seen once. Sequencing was performed on blood, taken from a patient treated with checkpoint blockade. The receptor source for this set is a human donor with melanoma. CDR3s include the opening cysteine and the closing phenylalanine or tryptophan. The D gene is left open where the match is weak. Only part of the rows carry a size: once, few, many, or a class if the clone is expanded.

J,size,D,V,CDR3
TRBJ1-1,.,TRBD1,TRBV19,CASTRDRGLPEAFF
TRBJ2-1,.,TRBD2,TRBV27,CASSSLRVAGGPIAHEQFF
TRBJ1-2,.,TRBD1,TRBV27,CASSIQGDMDGYTF
TRBJ1-3,.,.,TRBV6-5,CASSYSDRGNTIYF
TRBJ1-3,few,TRBD1,TRBV5-4,CASSWTGGSGNTIYF
TRBJ1-6,.,.,TRBV28,CASSRSSPLHF
TRBJ2-7,.,.,TRBV6-6,CASRGPLNLPYF
TRBJ2-2,.,.,TRBV2,CAKTLGLANTGELFF
TRBJ2-1,.,.,TRBV27,CASSLWINNRVYGQFF
TRBJ1-5,once,.,TRBV30,CAWSFELTQGGNQPQHF
TRBJ1-5,.,TRBD1,TRBV2,CASSVNTGGVDQPQHF
TRBJ1-1,.,.,TRBV7-3,CASSPPGEEAFF
TRBJ2-7,.,.,TRBV13,CASSLGGRAYEQYF
TRBJ1-5,.,TRBD1,TRBV9,CASSRDTGEFQPQHF
TRBJ1-5,once,.,TRBV7-6,CASSGAQNQPQHF
TRBJ2-5,.,TRBD1,TRBV6-6,CASSAPGTGRETQYF
TRBJ1-2,.,.,TRBV5-6,CASSLVRAGGYTF